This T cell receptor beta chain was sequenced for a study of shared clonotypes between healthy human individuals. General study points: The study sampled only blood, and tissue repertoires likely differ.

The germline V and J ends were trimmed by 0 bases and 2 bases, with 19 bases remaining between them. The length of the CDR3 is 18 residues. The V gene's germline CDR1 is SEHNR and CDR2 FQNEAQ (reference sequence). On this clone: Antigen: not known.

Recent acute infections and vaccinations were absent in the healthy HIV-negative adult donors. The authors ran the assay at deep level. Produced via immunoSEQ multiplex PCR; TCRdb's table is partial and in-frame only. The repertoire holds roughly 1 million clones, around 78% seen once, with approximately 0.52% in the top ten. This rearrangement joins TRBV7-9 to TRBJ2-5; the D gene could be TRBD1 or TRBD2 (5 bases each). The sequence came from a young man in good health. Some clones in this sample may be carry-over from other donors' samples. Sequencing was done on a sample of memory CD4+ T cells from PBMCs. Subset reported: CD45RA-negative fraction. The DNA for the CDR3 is TGTGCCAGCAGCTTAGCTAAGTTAGGGGACGCAAGACAAGAGACCCAGTACTTC. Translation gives CASSLAKLGDARQETQYF.